This T cell receptor (beta chain) was identified in a study of cytomegalovirus exposure and HLA in healthy donors. For the study at large: Tens of millions of unique TCRs from HLA-typed donors were held in an early release of data.

PCR used 60 Vbeta primers and 13 Jbeta primers. Produced via immunoSEQ multiplex PCR; TCRdb's table is partial and in-frame only. Among roughly 190,000 clones listed, around 78% were seen once. V lost 6 bases to trimming and J lost 6 bases; unmatched junction nucleotides: 9. The CDR3 loop spans 14 amino acids. Germline-derived CDR1 and CDR2 are SGHTA and FQGTGA. Material for sequencing was PBMCs. This TCR was recovered from a woman in her twenties or thirties in good health and CMV-seropositive. This chain connects TRBV7-3 to TRBJ2-3, with 7 bases that match TRBD1. CDR3 bases: TGTGCCAGCAGTTCCACAGGGGCAGGGGATACGCAGTATTTT. Translation gives CASSSTGAGDTQYF.